This TCR beta chain was identified in a study of beta chain features in type 1 diabetes. The whole isolated RNA underwent reverse transcription, so sequencing captured expressed TCRB transcripts. The assay was immunoSEQ multiplex PCR, and TCRdb's table has in-frame clones only and misses some. The data show under 450,000 clones, 14% seen once. This clone was detected only a few times. Germline trimming cut 4 bases from V and 15 bases from J; bases unmatched to any gene: 6. Looked up from germline, CDR1 is MNHEY and CDR2 is SMNVEV (reference sequence). The CDR3 loop spans 12 amino acids. The clonotype originates from a man aged 30 to 39 in good health. Sequences were obtained from naive CD4+ T cells from blood. The V gene is TRBV27, the J gene TRBJ2-4, with 10 bases that match TRBD2. As DNA, the CDR3 is TGTGCCAGCAGTTCTAGCGGGAGAACTTGGTACTTC. This translates into CASSSSGRTWYF.